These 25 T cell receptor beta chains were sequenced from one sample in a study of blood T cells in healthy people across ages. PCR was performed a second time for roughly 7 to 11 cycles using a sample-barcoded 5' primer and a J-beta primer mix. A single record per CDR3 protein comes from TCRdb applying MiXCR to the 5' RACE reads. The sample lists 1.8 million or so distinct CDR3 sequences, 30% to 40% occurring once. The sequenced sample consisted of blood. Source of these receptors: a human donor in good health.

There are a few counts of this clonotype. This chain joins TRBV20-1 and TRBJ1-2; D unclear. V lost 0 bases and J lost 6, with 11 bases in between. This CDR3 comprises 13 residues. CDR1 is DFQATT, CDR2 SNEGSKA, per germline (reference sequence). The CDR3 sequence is CSARDLTEDGYTF. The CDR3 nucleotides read TGCAGTGCTAGAGATCTCACGGAGGATGGCTACACCTTC.

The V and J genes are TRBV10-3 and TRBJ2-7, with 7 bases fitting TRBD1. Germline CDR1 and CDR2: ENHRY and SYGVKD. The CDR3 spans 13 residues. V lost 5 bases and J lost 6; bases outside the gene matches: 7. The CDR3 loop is CAISRDRVTEQYF. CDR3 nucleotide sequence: TGTGCCATCAGTCGTGACAGGGTCACCGAGCAGTACTTC.

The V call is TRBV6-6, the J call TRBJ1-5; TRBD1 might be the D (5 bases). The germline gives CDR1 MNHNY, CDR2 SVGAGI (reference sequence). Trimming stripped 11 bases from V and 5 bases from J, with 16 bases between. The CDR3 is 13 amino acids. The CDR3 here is CAVAWGVYQPQHF. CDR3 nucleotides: TGTGCCGTTGCCTGGGGGGTTTATCAGCCCCAGCATTTT.

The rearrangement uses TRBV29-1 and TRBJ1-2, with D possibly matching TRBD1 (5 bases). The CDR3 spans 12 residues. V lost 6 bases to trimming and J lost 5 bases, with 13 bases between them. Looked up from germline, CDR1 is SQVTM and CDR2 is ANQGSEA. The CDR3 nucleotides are TGCAGCGTCAGGGATTTCGGTTATGGCTACACCTTC. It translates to CSVRDFGYGYTF.

DNA for the CDR3: TGTGCCAGCAGCTCGGACCCCTGGGACACTGAAGCTTTCTTT. Protein product: CASSSDPWDTEAFF. This chain joins TRBV7-9 and TRBJ1-1; D unresolved. CDR1 is SEHNR and CDR2 is FQNEAQ in the germline V gene (reference sequence). The length of the CDR3 is 14 residues. Trimming shortened V by 4 bases and J by 3 bases, and 12 bases separated the two germline ends.

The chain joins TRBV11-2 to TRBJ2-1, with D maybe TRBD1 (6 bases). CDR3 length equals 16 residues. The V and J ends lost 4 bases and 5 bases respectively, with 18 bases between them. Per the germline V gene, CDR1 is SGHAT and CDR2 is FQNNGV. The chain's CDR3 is CASSYTSGDYDNEQFF. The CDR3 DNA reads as TGTGCCAGCAGCTATACATCAGGGGATTACGACAATGAGCAGTTCTTC. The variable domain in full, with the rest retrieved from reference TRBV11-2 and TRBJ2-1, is EAGVAQSPRYKIIEKRQSVAFWCNPISGHATLYWYQQILGQGPKLLIQFQNNGVVDDSQLPKDRFSAERLKGVDSTLKIQPAKLEDSAVYLCASSYTSGDYDNEQFFGPGTRLTVL.

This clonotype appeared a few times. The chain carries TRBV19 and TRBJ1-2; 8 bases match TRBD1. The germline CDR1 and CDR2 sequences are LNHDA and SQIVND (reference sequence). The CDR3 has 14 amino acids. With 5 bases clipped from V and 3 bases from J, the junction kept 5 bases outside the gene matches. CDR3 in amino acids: CASSRAGGDYGYTF. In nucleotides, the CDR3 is TGTGCCAGTAGTCGTGCAGGGGGCGACTATGGCTACACCTTC.

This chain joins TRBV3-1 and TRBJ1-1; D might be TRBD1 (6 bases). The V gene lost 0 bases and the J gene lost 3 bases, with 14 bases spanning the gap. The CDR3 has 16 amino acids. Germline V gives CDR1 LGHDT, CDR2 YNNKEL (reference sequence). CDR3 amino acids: CASSQDGGGGDTEAFF. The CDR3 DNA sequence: TGTGCCAGCAGCCAAGATGGAGGGGGGGGAGACACTGAAGCTTTCTTT.

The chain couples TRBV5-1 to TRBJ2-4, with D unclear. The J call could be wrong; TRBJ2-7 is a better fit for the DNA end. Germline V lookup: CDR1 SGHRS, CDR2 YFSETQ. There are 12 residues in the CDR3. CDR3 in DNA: TGCGCCAGCGGGCAAGGCTTATACGAGCAGTACTTC. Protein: CASGQGLYEQYF.

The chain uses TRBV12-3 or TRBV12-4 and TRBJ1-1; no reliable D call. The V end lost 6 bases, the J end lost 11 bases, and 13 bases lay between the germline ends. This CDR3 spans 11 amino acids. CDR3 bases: TGTGCCAGCAGCCTAGGATCGCGGGCTTTCTTT. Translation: CASSLGSRAFF.

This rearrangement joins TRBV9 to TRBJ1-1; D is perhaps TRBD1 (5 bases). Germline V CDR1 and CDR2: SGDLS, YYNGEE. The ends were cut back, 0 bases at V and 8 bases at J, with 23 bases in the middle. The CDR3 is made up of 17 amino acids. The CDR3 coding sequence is TGTGCCAGCAGCGTAGACGTCACCGAGGGGAGCTTAAAAGAAGCTTTCTTT. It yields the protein CASSVDVTEGSLKEAFF.

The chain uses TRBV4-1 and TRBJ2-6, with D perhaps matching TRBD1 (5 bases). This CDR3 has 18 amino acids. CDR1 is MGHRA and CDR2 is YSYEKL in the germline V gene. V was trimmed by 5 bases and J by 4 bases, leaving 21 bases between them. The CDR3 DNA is TGCGCCAGCAGCAAGCCGACAGTGGCGGTACTGGGGGCCAACGTCCTGACTTTC. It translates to CASSKPTVAVLGANVLTF.

The CDR3 DNA is TGTGCCAGCAGCTTTGGGACTAGCGGGGGGGACGAGCAGTTCTTC. Translation gives CASSFGTSGGDEQFF. The chain joins TRBV5-6 to TRBJ2-1, with TRBD2 matching over 16 bases. V was pared by 2 bases and J by 10 bases, with 3 bases of the junction left unmatched. The length of the CDR3 is 15 residues. Germline V lookup: CDR1 SGHDT, CDR2 YYEEEE.

The CDR3 DNA sequence: TGTGCCACCAGCAGAGGGGGAGTCAGCCCCTATGGCTACACCTTC. This encodes CATSRGGVSPYGYTF. This chain joins TRBV15 and TRBJ1-2; D not resolved. Trimming took off 1 base at V and 4 bases at J, with 13 bases between the two ends. This CDR3 comprises 15 residues. From germline, CDR1 is LNHNV and CDR2 YYDKDF (reference sequence).

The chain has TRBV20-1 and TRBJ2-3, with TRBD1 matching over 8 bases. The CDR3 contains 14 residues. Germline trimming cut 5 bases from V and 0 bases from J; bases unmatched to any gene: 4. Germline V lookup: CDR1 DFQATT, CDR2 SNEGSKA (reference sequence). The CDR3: CSAGRDRSTDTQYF. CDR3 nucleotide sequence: TGCAGTGCTGGCCGGGACAGGAGCACAGATACGCAGTATTTT.

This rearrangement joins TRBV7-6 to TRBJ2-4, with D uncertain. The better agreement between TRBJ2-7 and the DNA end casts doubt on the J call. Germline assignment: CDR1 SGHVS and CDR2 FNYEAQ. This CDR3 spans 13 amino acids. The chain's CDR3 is CASSTLTESEQYF. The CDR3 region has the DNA TGTGCCAGCAGCACTCTCACAGAGAGCGAGCAGTACTTC.

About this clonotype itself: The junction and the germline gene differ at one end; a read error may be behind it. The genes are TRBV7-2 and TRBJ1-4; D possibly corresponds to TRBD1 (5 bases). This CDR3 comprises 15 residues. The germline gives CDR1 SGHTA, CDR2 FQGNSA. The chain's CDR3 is CAGSASRVQNEKLFF. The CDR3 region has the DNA TGTGCCGGCAGCGCCTCCAGGGTACAAAATGAAAAACTGTTTTTT.

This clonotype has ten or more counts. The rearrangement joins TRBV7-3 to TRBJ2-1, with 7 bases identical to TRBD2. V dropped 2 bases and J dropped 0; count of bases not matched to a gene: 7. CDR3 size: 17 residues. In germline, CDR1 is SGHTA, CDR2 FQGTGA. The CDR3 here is CASSLGARGSSYNEQFF. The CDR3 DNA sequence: TGTGCCAGCAGCTTAGGGGCGCGGGGGAGCTCCTACAATGAGCAGTTCTTC.

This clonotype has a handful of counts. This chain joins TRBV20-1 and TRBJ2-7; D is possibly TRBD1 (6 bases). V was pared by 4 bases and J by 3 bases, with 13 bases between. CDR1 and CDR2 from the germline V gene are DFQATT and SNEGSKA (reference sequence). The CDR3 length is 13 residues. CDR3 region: CSAKANRDYEQYF. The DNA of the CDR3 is TGCAGTGCTAAAGCGAACAGGGACTACGAGCAGTACTTC.

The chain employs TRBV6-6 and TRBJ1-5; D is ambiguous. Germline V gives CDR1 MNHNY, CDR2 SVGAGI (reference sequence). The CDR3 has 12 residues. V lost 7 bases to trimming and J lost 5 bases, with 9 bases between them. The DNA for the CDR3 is TGTGCCAGCATGAGATCTGATCAGCCCCAGCATTTT. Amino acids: CASMRSDQPQHF.

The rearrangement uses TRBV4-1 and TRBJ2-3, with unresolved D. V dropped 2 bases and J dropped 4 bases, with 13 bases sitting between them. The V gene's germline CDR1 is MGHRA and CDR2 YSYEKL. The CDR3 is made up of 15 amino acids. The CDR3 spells CASSQMGTSPDTQYF. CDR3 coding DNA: TGCGCCAGCAGCCAAATGGGAACTTCACCAGATACGCAGTATTTT.

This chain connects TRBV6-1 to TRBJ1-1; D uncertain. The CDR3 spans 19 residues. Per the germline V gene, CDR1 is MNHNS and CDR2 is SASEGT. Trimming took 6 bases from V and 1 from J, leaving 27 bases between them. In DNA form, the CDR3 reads TGTGCCAGCAGCCTAACCCTACCCCAAGATACAGTAGGGAACACTGAAGCTTTCTTT. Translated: CASSLTLPQDTVGNTEAFF.

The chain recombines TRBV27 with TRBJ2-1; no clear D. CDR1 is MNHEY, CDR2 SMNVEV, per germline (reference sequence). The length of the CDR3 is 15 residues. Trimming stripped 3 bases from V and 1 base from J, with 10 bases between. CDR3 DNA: TGTGCCAGCAGTTTTCAAAAAGCTTCCTACAATGAGCAGTTCTTC. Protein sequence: CASSFQKASYNEQFF.

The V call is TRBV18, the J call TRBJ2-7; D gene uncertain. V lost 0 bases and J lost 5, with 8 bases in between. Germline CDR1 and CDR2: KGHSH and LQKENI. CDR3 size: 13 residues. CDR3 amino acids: CASSPPSRDEQYF. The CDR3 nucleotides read TGTGCCAGCTCACCACCGTCCCGGGACGAGCAGTACTTC.

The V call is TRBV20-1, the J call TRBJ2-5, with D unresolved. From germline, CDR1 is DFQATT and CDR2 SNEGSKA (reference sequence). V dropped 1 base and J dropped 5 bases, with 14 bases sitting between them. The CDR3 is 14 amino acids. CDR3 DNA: TGCAGTGCTAGAGCCCATGGTGGGTGGGAGACCCAGTACTTC. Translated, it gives CSARAHGGWETQYF.